These T cell receptor beta chains were read from a single sample in a study of PD-L1 blockade in urothelial cancer. Profiled with immunoSEQ multiplex PCR; TCRdb holds only in-frame clones, not every one. The sample consists of around 38,000 clones, 84% of them appearing once. The sequencing here drew on PBMCs, taken around atezolizumab (anti-PD-L1) treatment. The receptors were sampled from a man aged 55 to 69 with urothelial cancer. CDR3s include the opening cysteine and the closing phenylalanine or tryptophan. Clone size, where shown, is once, few, many, or a class for clones that have expanded.

j_call	v_call	clone_size	cdr3_aa
TRBJ1-2	TRBV7-8	few	CASSPRRTDNYGYTF
TRBJ2-7	TRBV28	.	CASSLLGGFYEQYF
TRBJ2-1	TRBV7-9	.	CASSLEQGPFF
TRBJ1-1	TRBV7-2	.	CASSSGQTLEAFF
TRBJ1-1	TRBV12-5	once	CASGTGTREAFF
TRBJ2-1	TRBV30	.	CAWSASRANLYNEQFF
TRBJ2-7	TRBV5-4	.	CASSWGDRDSSYEQYF
TRBJ2-7	TRBV7-2	.	CASSLVELAYEQYF
TRBJ1-2	TRBV30	few	CAWGGHPYGYTF
TRBJ2-1	TRBV5-1	.	CASSSTSGRWDEQFF
TRBJ2-3	TRBV7-9	.	CASSPRQSLDTDTQYF
TRBJ1-1	TRBV25-1	once	CASSGWTGMNTEAFF
TRBJ1-2	TRBV23-1	.	CASTAGLTDGYTF
TRBJ2-7	TRBV29-1	.	CSVTGPTYEQYF
TRBJ1-5	TRBV20-1	.	CSGQGYGGQHF
TRBJ1-1	TRBV18	.	CASSPPTGRRNTEAFF
TRBJ1-5	TRBV15	.	CATSRPGTGGQPQHF
TRBJ1-2	TRBV7-3	.	CASSPGLSYGYTF
TRBJ2-3	TRBV7-3	.	CASSQGTGARTQYF
TRBJ1-1	TRBV7-9	.	CASSLGQAMNTEAFF
TRBJ1-1	TRBV28	.	CASSPPASVITEAFF
TRBJ2-1	TRBV30	.	CAWSVVLAGGPHNEQFF
TRBJ1-1	TRBV27	.	CASSLSGGRLDTEAFF
TRBJ2-7	TRBV29-1	.	CSVETSYEQYF
TRBJ1-2	TRBV6-1	.	CASSETRIAEYGYTF
TRBJ2-1	TRBV14	.	CASSQFVEQFF
TRBJ2-5	TRBV6-6	.	CASSYVLAGETQYF
TRBJ2-2	TRBV9	.	CASSVLTGELFF
TRBJ1-2	TRBV10-1	.	CASSEDRLYGYTF
TRBJ1-1	TRBV2	.	CASPLRDRNTEAFF
TRBJ1-2	TRBV9	.	CASSVDQVDYGYTF
TRBJ1-2	TRBV5-4	.	CASSLGQFNYGYTF
TRBJ2-7	TRBV30	.	CATPRHQRASSYEQYF
TRBJ1-2	TRBV10-3	.	CAISESSMSYGYTF
TRBJ2-2	TRBV5-4	once	CASSLALRGNTGELFF
TRBJ2-3	TRBV5-5	.	CASSFFAEDTQYF
TRBJ2-1	TRBV15	.	CATSRVSSGRFLSYNEQFF
TRBJ2-2	TRBV7-2	.	CASRAGEFANTGELFF
TRBJ2-1	TRBV9	.	CASSVLPAGTYNEQFF
TRBJ1-1	TRBV27	.	CASSLSMESGPYEAFF
TRBJ1-1	TRBV19	.	CASKAGGVTEAFF
TRBJ1-1	TRBV2	.	CASGQEPGTEAFF
TRBJ1-2	TRBV15	.	CATSRDSGLGYTF
TRBJ2-7	TRBV6-5	.	CASRTRLQGFEQYF
TRBJ2-7	TRBV10-3	.	CAISESGTGFYEQYF